Detailed here is one T cell receptor beta chain. This clone was picked up one time. Its cognate antigen has yet to be identified. Within one base of it there is no much larger clone, and no base qualities were kept. The source of the sample is a study of Tregs in tolerant kidney transplant recipients (dated by TCRdb to between 2018 and 2021). With respect to the entire study: TCRbeta sequencing was used in the study to identify donor-specific regulatory T cells before combined kidney and bone marrow transplantation, and the identified cells were then tracked after transplant.

Overall study results and their limits: Because the study included only a small number of patients, the results must be confirmed in larger populations and under other immunosuppression protocols. In tolerant patients, donor-specific Tregs expanded more than Tregs overall, which suggests antigen-driven rather than nonspecific expansion. Expanding Tregs with activated donor B cells appeared to identify the most biologically relevant and donor-specific TCRbeta repertoire. For some patients, the PCR primers changed as time went on, which meant samples from those patients could not be compared with one another at the nucleotide level. Biological reproducibility was not directly assessed, although technical replication error appeared to be minimal.

Measured from the cysteine to the phenylalanine, the CDR3 is 14 residues long. Only the CDR3 DNA stays, 42 bases, in frame from base 1. CDR1 SGHRS and CDR2 YFSETQ are derived from the germline V gene. Trimming removed 1 base from V and 4 bases from J, leaving 8 bases between the germline ends. For TCRbeta CDR3 sequencing, genomic DNA was extracted from sorted cells using the QIAGEN DNeasy Blood and Tissue Kit. High-throughput TCRbeta CDR3 sequencing, which included PCR amplification with bias correction and internal controls, was done commercially through immunoSEQ. The original methods were these. Unique productive TCRbeta sequences were defined by CDR3 nucleotide sequence where primers matched, and otherwise by CDR3 amino acid sequence together with Vbeta and Jbeta genes. Sorting error was corrected by removing sequences shared between sorted populations at a frequency ratio of 2:1 or less, and the remaining shared sequences were assigned to the higher population. Donor-reactive sequences were defined as at least 5-fold expanded in CFSE-low cells versus unstimulated cells, with frequency of at least 0.01% in CFSE-low cells. Jensen-Shannon divergence, calculated on the top 100 TCRbeta sequences ranked by frequency, was used to quantify repertoire divergence. For any sample with multiple sequencing runs, sorting error was corrected in each run separately before the runs were pooled. TCRdb took this table from immuneACCESS and kept in-frame rearrangements with V and J called. Such tables lack part of the clones; where checked against another copy, unresolved V genes explain under half of the gap, and the rest is unexplained. V, J and clone size derive from that table, while D and trimming were established from the DNA sequence. Counted in this sample were roughly 70,000 clones; around 87% of them appeared once. 3.5% to 4% of the sample belongs to the ten largest clones.

In the paper's terms, the time point label means: 6 months after combined kidney and bone marrow transplant. The transplants used related donors with nonmyeloablative bone marrow transplantation, and mixed chimerism in the human trials was transient. Thawed PBMCs were FACS-sorted into unstimulated Tregs (CD4+CD25+CD127-), CD4+ non-Tregs (CD4+CD25-), CD4 cells and CD8 cells. The patients were a few recipients of combined kidney and bone marrow transplants from the ITN036ST trial, and samples were available only from these trial subjects. Healthy control blood was processed by Ficoll density gradient to PBMCs and cryopreserved; patient PBMCs were collected before and after transplant.

The source material was CD4+ T cells from blood (PBMCs), sampled 6 months after the transplant. This clonotype was obtained from a human patient who received a combined kidney and bone marrow transplant. After a transplant, some T cells may be the graft donor's own cells. The V and J genes are TRBV5-1 and TRBJ2-2; the D gene lacks a confident call. Here the CDR3 is given as CASSLLESTGELFF. The nucleotide sequence reads TGCGCCAGCAGCTTGCTAGAGAGCACCGGGGAGCTGTTTTTT.